These T cell receptor beta chains were read from a single sample in a study of blood T cell repertoires in COVID-19. The table came from immunoSEQ multiplex PCR; TCRdb's copy has only in-frame clones and leaves some out. The sample shows roughly 160,000 clones, approximately 77% of them seen only once. Sequences were obtained from peripheral blood. Receptors were obtained from a woman at least 80 years old with active or convalescent COVID-19. CDR3s include the opening cysteine and the closing phenylalanine or tryptophan. A D gene is named only where the DNA matches it firmly. Only part of the rows carry a size: once, few, many, or a class if the clone is expanded.

TRBV19	TRBJ1-3	NA	TRBD1	CASSMTLDRRSGNTIYF	TGTGCCAGTAGTATGACCCTGGACAGGCGCTCTGGAAACACCATATATTTT
TRBV15	TRBJ2-7	NA	NA	CATSREPSGQGYEQYF	TGTGCCACCAGCAGAGAACCCTCCGGACAAGGCTACGAGCAGTACTTC
TRBV3-1/TRBV3-2	TRBJ1-2	few	NA	CASSQQGGENYGYTF	TGTGCCAGCAGCCAACAGGGTGGAGAGAACTATGGCTACACCTTC
TRBV9	TRBJ1-1	NA	NA	CASSANLRQNTEAFF	TGTGCCAGCAGCGCCAACTTGCGGCAGAACACTGAAGCTTTCTTT
TRBV18	TRBJ1-3	NA	TRBD1	CASSRQGSGNTIYF	TGTGCCAGCTCCCGACAGGGTTCAGGAAACACCATATATTTT
TRBV4-1	TRBJ1-2	NA	NA	CASSQGDRNGGYTF	TGCGCCAGCAGCCAAGGAGACAGGAATGGTGGCTACACCTTC
TRBV28	TRBJ2-3	NA	NA	CASSGILSGGGADTQYF	TGTGCCAGCAGCGGCATACTAAGCGGAGGTGGAGCAGATACGCAGTATTTT
TRBV10-1	TRBJ2-5	NA	TRBD2	CASSESLAGDQETQYF	TGCGCCAGCAGTGAGTCACTAGCGGGGGACCAAGAGACCCAGTACTTC
TRBV19	TRBJ2-5	NA	NA	CASSIAPGMETQYF	TGTGCCAGTAGTATAGCCCCAGGGATGGAGACCCAGTACTTC
TRBV18	TRBJ1-2	once	NA	CASSPPSRDYGYTF	TGTGCCAGCTCACCACCAAGCCGGGACTATGGCTACACCTTC
TRBV5-1	TRBJ1-2	few	NA	CASSLGGSPNYGYTF	TGCGCCAGCAGCTTGGGGGGCAGCCCTAACTATGGCTACACCTTC
TRBV7-9	TRBJ1-1	NA	NA	CASSLRAPRGGMNTEAFF	TGTGCCAGCAGCTTAAGGGCCCCCAGGGGAGGGATGAACACTGAAGCTTTCTTT
TRBV30	TRBJ1-2	NA	NA	CAWSGGLQSGYTF	TGTGCCTGGAGTGGGGGACTTCAAAGTGGCTACACCTTC
TRBV15	TRBJ1-1	NA	NA	CATSRDGGGEAFF	TGTGCCACCAGCAGAGATGGGGGGGGTGAAGCTTTCTTT
TRBV7-9	TRBJ2-1	NA	TRBD2	CASSLSLSGAYNEQFF	TGTGCCAGCAGCTTGTCGCTAAGCGGGGCCTACAATGAGCAGTTCTTC
TRBV2	TRBJ1-5	NA	TRBD1	CASTAEVQGNQPQHF	TGTGCCAGCACCGCAGAGGTACAGGGGAATCAGCCCCAGCATTTT
TRBV7-6	TRBJ2-5	few	NA	CASSFPMGLERETQYF	TGTGCCAGCAGCTTCCCAATGGGGCTCGAAAGAGAGACCCAGTACTTC
TRBV28	TRBJ2-1	NA	TRBD1	CASSSLDRGSYNEQFF	TGTGCCAGCAGTTCGCTGGACAGGGGTTCCTACAATGAGCAGTTCTTC
TRBV7-9	TRBJ2-7	NA	NA	CASTPPRTPGSRSYEQYF	TGTGCCAGCACCCCCCCCCGCACCCCAGGGTCCCGCTCCTACGAGCAGTACTTC
TRBV9	TRBJ1-1	NA	TRBD1	CASSVGLFGTGRPVMNTEAFF	TGTGCCAGCAGCGTAGGATTATTCGGGACAGGAAGGCCGGTGATGAACACTGAAGCTTTCTTT
TRBV11-3	TRBJ1-3	once	NA	CASSRSSGNTIYF	TGTGCCAGCAGCCGGAGTTCTGGAAACACCATATATTTT
TRBV18	TRBJ1-1	NA	NA	CASSPPIVMNTEAFF	TGTGCCAGCTCACCACCAATAGTTATGAACACTGAAGCTTTCTTT
TRBV6-5	TRBJ1-1	NA	NA	CASNQQSLNTEAFF	TGTGCCAGCAATCAACAGAGCCTGAACACTGAAGCTTTCTTT
TRBV3-1/TRBV3-2	TRBJ2-2	few	NA	CASSQGTTTGELFF	TGTGCCAGCAGCCAAGGTACTACCACCGGGGAGCTGTTTTTT
TRBV19	TRBJ1-4	NA	NA	CASSIRGVNEKLFF	TGTGCCAGTAGTATCCGGGGGGTTAATGAAAAACTGTTTTTT
TRBV6-5	TRBJ1-2	NA	NA	CASSLTPHYGYTF	TGTGCCAGCAGTTTGACACCCCACTATGGCTACACCTTC
TRBV7-3	TRBJ1-1	NA	NA	CASSLMAGYGNTEAFF	TGTGCCAGCAGCTTAATGGCAGGGTATGGCAACACTGAAGCTTTCTTT
TRBV5-1	TRBJ2-7	NA	TRBD1	CASSLLGQGVKEQYF	TGCGCCAGCAGCTTGTTGGGACAGGGGGTAAAAGAGCAGTACTTC